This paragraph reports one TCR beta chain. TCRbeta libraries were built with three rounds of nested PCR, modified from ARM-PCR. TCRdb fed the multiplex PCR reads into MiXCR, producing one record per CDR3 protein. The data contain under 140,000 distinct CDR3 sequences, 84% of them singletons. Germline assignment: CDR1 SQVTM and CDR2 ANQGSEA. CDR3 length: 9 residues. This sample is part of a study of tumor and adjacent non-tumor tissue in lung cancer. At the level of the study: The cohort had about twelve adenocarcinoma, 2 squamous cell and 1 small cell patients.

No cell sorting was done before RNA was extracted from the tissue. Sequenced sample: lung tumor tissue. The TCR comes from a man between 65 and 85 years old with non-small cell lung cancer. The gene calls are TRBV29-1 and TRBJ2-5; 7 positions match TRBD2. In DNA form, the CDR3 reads TGCAGGGGGGGGGTAACCCAGTACTTC. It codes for CRGGVTQYF. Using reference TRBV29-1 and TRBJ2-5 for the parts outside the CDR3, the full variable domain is SAVISQKPSRDICQRGTSLTIQCQVDSQVTMMFWYRQQPGQSLTLIATANQGSEATYESGFVIDKFPISRPNLTFSTLTVSNMSPEDSSIYLCRGGVTQYFGPGTRLLVL.